This T cell receptor (beta chain) is drawn from a study of T cells in tuberculosis. On the study more broadly: T cells were selected with CD1B tetramers loaded with glucose monomycolate. This South African cohort compared adolescents with or without latent tuberculosis against adults with active tuberculosis.

Repertoires were generated with immunoSEQ multiplex PCR, while TCRdb's copy carries only in-frame clones and drops some. The table records some 41,000 clones, about 94% of them present only once. The CDR3 spans 14 residues. CDR1 and CDR2 from the germline V gene are LNHNV and YYDKDF (reference sequence). V lost 3 bases, J lost 1 base, and 9 bases lay in between. The TCR sequence derives from a donor between 10 and 35 years old with latent tuberculosis or without tuberculosis infection. Some clones in this sample may be carry-over from other donors' samples. The sequencing sample was made of PBMCs. The V and J genes are TRBV15 and TRBJ1-1, with a tentative D call TRBD1 (5 bases). As DNA, the CDR3 is TGTGCCACCAGCAGGGACAACTCGAACACTGAAGCTTTCTTT. Translating it yields CATSRDNSNTEAFF.